A single sample is the source of the 2 T cell receptor delta chains below, sequenced in a study of γδ T cells in repeated Plasmodium falciparum infection. TCRdb re-called the multiplex PCR reads through CATT. The sample has around 82,000 delta-chain clones; almost 1.5% are singletons. Vgamma9/Vdelta2+ and Vdelta2-negative gammadelta T cells were flow-sorted from PBMC for bulk sequencing. Input material: gamma-delta T cells from blood. The receptors originated from a pool of human donors (malaria-infected and uninfected, not separated).

This clone was seen only a few times. It differs at one base from a far larger clone, so likely a read error. Other DNA sequences from this sample encode an identical CDR3 as well. This chain connects TRDV1 to TRDJ1; no clear D gene. The germline V gene has CDR1 TSWWSYY and CDR2 QGS. This CDR3 contains 13 residues. CDR3 protein: CALGGFWCNKLIF. CDR3 nucleotides: TGTGCTCTTGGGGGATTTTGGTGTAATAAGCTCATCTTT.

In this sample, this clone turned up many times. This chain joins TRDV2 and TRDJ1, with TRDD3 identical over 9 bases. Here the J gene was assigned by germline matching of the DNA, as TCRdb has none. The V segment lost 0 bases and the J segment 2 bases; nucleotides outside the gene matches: 18. This CDR3 has 20 residues. Germline CDR1 and CDR2: GEAIGNYY and EKD. CDR3 sequence (DNA): TGTGCCTGTGACACCATCGATCGTACTGGGGGACAAGGGTGGACCGATAAACTCATCTTT. Its protein product is CACDTIDRTGGQGWTDKLIF.